Below, 2 T cell receptor beta chains from the same sample are listed, as sequenced in a study of identifying expanded T cells in peripheral blood. TCRdb's table, derived via immunoSEQ multiplex PCR, lists solely in-frame clones and lacks some. The sample has 58,000 or so clones, roughly four fifths seen once. The material sequenced was blood. The receptors here all came from a person aged 18 to 70 in good health.

The V call is TRBV4-2, the J call TRBJ1-2; no clear D gene. The germline V and J ends were trimmed by 0 bases and 7 bases, with 15 bases remaining between them. The CDR3 runs 15 residues. Germline CDR1 LGHNA, CDR2 YNFKEQ. For the CDR3, the DNA is TGTGCCAGCAGCCAAGATTATAGGTTTCCCTCTGGCTACACCTTC. Translated, it gives CASSQDYRFPSGYTF.

The chain is built from TRBV28 and TRBJ1-4; 7 bases match TRBD1. There are 21 residues in the CDR3. Trimming took 1 base from V and 3 from J; bases not matched to a gene: 20. Germline V gives CDR1 MDHEN, CDR2 SYDVKM. Here the CDR3 reads CASSLFSVRIDRDHANEKLFF. CDR3 in DNA: TGTGCCAGCAGTTTATTTAGCGTGCGGATCGACAGGGACCATGCTAATGAAAAACTGTTTTTT.